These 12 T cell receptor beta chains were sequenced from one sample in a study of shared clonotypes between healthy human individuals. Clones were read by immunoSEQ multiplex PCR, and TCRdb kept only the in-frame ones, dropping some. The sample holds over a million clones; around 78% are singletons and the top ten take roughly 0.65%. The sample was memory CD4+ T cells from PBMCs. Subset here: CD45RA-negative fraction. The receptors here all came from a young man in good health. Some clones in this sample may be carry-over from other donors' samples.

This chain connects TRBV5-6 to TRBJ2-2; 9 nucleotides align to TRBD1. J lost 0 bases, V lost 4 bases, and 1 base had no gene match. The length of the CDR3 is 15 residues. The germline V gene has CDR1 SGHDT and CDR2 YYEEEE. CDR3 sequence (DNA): TGTGCCAGCAGCAGGGACAGGGCGAACACCGGGGAGCTGTTTTTT. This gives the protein CASSRDRANTGELFF.

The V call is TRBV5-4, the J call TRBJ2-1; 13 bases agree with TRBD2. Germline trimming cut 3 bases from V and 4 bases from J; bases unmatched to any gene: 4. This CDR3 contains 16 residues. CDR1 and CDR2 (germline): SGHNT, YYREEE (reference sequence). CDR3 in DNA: TGTGCCAGCAGCTCCGGGACTAGCGGGATGTACAATGAGCAGTTCTTC. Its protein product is CASSSGTSGMYNEQFF.

The CDR3 loop is CASSLDGGSGQPQHF. CDR3 coding DNA: TGTGCCAGCAGCTTGGATGGGGGATCGGGGCAGCCCCAGCATTTT. The rearrangement links TRBV5-4 to TRBJ1-5, with D tentatively TRBD1 (5 bases). The V end lost 0 bases, the J end lost 7 bases, and 14 bases lay between the germline ends. Germline loops: CDR1 SGHNT, CDR2 YYREEE (reference sequence). The CDR3 runs to 15 residues.

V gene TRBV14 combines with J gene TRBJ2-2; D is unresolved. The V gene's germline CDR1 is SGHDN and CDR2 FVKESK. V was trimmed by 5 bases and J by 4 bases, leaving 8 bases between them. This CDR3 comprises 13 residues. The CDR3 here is CASSTPGTGELFF. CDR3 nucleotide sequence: TGTGCCAGCAGCACTCCGGGCACCGGGGAGCTGTTTTTT.

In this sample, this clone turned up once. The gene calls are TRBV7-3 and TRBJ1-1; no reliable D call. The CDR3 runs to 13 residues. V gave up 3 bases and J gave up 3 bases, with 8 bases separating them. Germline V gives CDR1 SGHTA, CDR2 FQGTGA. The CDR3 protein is CASSFLGDTEAFF. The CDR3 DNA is TGTGCCAGCAGCTTCCTGGGCGACACTGAAGCTTTCTTT. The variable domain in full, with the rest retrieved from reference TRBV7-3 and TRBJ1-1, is GAGVSQTPSNKVTEKGKYVELRCDPISGHTALYWYRQSLGQGPEFLIYFQGTGAADDSGLPNDRFFAVRPEGSVSTLKIQRTERGDSAVYLCASSFLGDTEAFFGQGTRLTVV.

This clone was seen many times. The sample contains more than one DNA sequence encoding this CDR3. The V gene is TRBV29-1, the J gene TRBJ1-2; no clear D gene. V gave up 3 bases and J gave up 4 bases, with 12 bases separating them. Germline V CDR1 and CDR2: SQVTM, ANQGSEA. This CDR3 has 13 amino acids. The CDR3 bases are TGCAGCGTTGATCCTACAGAAAGCTATGGCTACACCTTC. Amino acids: CSVDPTESYGYTF.

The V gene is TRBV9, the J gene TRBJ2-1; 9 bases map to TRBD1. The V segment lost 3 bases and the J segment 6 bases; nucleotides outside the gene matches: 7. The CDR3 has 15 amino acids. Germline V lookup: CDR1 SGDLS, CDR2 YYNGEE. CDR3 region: CASSATTGGLNEQFF. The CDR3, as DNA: TGTGCCAGCAGCGCCACCACAGGGGGCCTCAATGAGCAGTTCTTC.

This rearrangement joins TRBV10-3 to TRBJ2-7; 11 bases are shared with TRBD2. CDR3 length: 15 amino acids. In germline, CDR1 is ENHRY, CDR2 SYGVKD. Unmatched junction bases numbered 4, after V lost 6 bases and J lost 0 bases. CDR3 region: CAIRDTSGSSYEQYF. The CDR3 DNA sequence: TGTGCCATCAGGGATACTAGCGGGAGCTCCTACGAGCAGTACTTC.

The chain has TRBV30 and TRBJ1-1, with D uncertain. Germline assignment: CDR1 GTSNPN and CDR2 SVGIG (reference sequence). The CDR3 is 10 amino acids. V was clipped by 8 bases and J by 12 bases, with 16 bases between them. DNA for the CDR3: TGTGCCCTGGATTTGGGAAGATCTTTCTTT. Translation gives CALDLGRSFF.

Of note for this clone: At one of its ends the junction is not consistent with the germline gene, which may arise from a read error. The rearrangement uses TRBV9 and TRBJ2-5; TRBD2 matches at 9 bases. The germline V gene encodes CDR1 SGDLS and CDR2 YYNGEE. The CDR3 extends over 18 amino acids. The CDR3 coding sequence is TGTGCCAGCAGCCCAAGGGGACTAGCTCAAGGGGTCCAACAGACCCAGTACTTC. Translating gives CASSPRGLAQGVQQTQYF.

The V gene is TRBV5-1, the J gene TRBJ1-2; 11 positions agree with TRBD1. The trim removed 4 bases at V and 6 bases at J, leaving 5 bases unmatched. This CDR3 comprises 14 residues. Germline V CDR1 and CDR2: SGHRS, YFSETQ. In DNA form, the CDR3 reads TGCGCCAGCAGCAGAGGACAGGGGGCCCATGGCTACACCTTC. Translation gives CASSRGQGAHGYTF.

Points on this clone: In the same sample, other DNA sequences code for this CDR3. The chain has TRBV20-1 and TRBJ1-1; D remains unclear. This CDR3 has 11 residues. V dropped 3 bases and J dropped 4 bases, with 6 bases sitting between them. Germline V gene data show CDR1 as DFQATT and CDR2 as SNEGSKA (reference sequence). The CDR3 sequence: CSARKSTEAFF. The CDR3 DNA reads TGCAGTGCTAGGAAAAGCACTGAAGCTTTCTTT.